One sample yielded the 2 T cell receptor beta chains listed below, sequenced in a study of shared clonotypes between healthy human individuals. Clones were read by immunoSEQ multiplex PCR, and TCRdb kept only the in-frame ones, dropping some. The sample carries around 2,000,000 clones, approximately 94% recorded once. CD45RO negativity and positive selection for CCR7 defined naive CD8 cells, a population that excluded terminally differentiated effector memory CD45RA+ cells. The material sequenced was naive CD8+ T cells sorted from blood. These receptors were collected from a man aged 18 to 35 in good health.

The chain uses TRBV18 and TRBJ2-7; TRBD1 is a possible D gene (5 bases). Germline CDR1 and CDR2: KGHSH and LQKENI. Deletions cut 4 bases from V and 6 bases from J, with 19 bases between. The CDR3 runs 15 residues. The CDR3 nucleotides read TGTGCCAGCTCACTAAGGCCAGTAGAAAGGGGCGAGCAGTACTTC. Translating gives CASSLRPVERGEQYF.

The V and J genes are TRBV11-2 and TRBJ2-7; 7 bases match TRBD1. The CDR3 consists of 16 residues. Germline V gene sequence: CDR1 SGHAT, CDR2 FQNNGV. The V segment lost 3 bases and the J segment 3 bases; nucleotides outside the gene matches: 11. The CDR3 DNA is TGTGCCAGCAGCTTTCCCGCAGGGGGTACCAACTACGAGCAGTACTTC. Translated, it gives CASSFPAGGTNYEQYF.